The rows below give T cell receptor beta chains drawn from one sample of a study of identical twins. TCRdb recomputed calls from the 5' RACE reads with MiXCR, one row per CDR3 protein. Of hundreds of thousands of distinct CDR3 sequences in the sample, approximately 6.1% were seen once. The sequenced sample was naive T cells sorted from blood. These TCRs come from a man between 18 and 35 years old in good health. The CDR3 runs from the conserved cysteine through the conserved F or W. Each record gives: D gene, V gene, J gene, clone size, CDR3 protein, CDR3 DNA. A D gene is named only where the DNA matches it firmly. Size is omitted from some rows. Given values are once, few, many or a class for expanded clones.

D: -; V: TRBV30; J: TRBJ1-1; size: few; CDR3: CASKMQVNTEAFF; DNA: TGTGCCTCAAAGATGCAGGTGAACACTGAAGCTTTCTTT
D: -; V: TRBV20-1; J: TRBJ1-5; size: many; CDR3: CSVHRGDQPQHF; DNA: TGCAGTGTCCATCGGGGCGATCAGCCCCAGCATTTT
D: TRBD2; V: TRBV5-5; J: TRBJ2-3; size: many; CDR3: CASSSNVGGGGSDTQYF; DNA: TGTGCCAGCAGCTCGAACGTCGGCGGGGGAGGCTCAGATACGCAGTATTTT
D: -; V: TRBV12-3/TRBV12-4; J: TRBJ1-5; size: many; CDR3: CASGGLSNQPQHF; DNA: TGTGCCAGCGGGGGCCTTAGCAATCAGCCCCAGCATTTT
D: TRBD1; V: TRBV5-1; J: TRBJ2-1; size: many; CDR3: CASSPGQVPGDEQFF; DNA: TGCGCCAGCAGCCCAGGACAGGTCCCCGGCGATGAGCAGTTCTTC
D: -; V: TRBV19; J: TRBJ1-1; size: -; CDR3: CASSIRQNTEAFF; DNA: TGTGCCAGTAGTATTAGACAGAACACTGAAGCTTTCTTT
D: -; V: TRBV5-1; J: TRBJ2-5; size: many; CDR3: CASYARQETQYF; DNA: TGCGCCAGCTACGCTCGCCAAGAGACCCAGTACTTC
D: -; V: TRBV12-3/TRBV12-4; J: TRBJ2-3; size: many; CDR3: CASSLYRDTQYF; DNA: TGTGCCAGCAGTTTGTATCGAGATACGCAGTATTTT
D: TRBD1; V: TRBV10-3; J: TRBJ1-1; size: many; CDR3: CAISESGQLREGTEAFF; DNA: TGTGCCATCAGTGAGTCGGGACAGCTTAGAGAGGGCACTGAAGCTTTCTTT
D: -; V: TRBV24-1; J: TRBJ2-3; size: few; CDR3: CATRLTGGDTQYF; DNA: TGTGCCACCAGACTCACCGGTGGAGATACGCAGTATTTT
D: -; V: TRBV7-6; J: TRBJ1-2; size: many; CDR3: CASSLGTTYGYTF; DNA: TGTGCCAGCAGCTTAGGGACTACCTATGGCTACACCTTC
D: -; V: TRBV6-1; J: TRBJ2-7; size: many; CDR3: CASRGSGVFYEQYF; DNA: TGTGCCAGCAGGGGGTCGGGGGTCTTCTACGAGCAGTACTTC
D: -; V: TRBV7-9; J: TRBJ1-6; size: -; CDR3: CASSLLRQEGSPLHF; DNA: TGTGCCAGCAGCTTACTGCGACAGGAGGGATCACCCCTCCACTTT
D: TRBD1; V: TRBV15; J: TRBJ2-5; size: -; CDR3: CATSSLGQGRMVETQYF; DNA: TGTGCCACCAGCAGCTTGGGACAGGGGAGGATGGTCGAGACCCAGTACTTC
D: TRBD2; V: TRBV4-2; J: TRBJ2-1; size: many; CDR3: CASSQPGLHEQFF; DNA: TGTGCCAGCAGCCAGCCGGGACTACATGAGCAGTTCTTC
D: TRBD2; V: TRBV19; J: TRBJ2-5; size: few; CDR3: CASSPRLAGGLKETQYF; DNA: TGTGCCAGTAGTCCGAGACTAGCGGGAGGTCTTAAAGAGACCCAGTACTTC
D: -; V: TRBV11-2; J: TRBJ2-5; size: many; CDR3: CASSLGPGRETQYF; DNA: TGTGCCAGCAGCTTAGGCCCGGGAAGGGAGACCCAGTACTTC
D: -; V: TRBV7-9; J: TRBJ2-1; size: many; CDR3: CASSLVSGSEQFF; DNA: TGTGCCAGCAGCTTAGTGTCGGGAAGTGAGCAGTTCTTC
D: -; V: TRBV18; J: TRBJ2-5; size: few; CDR3: CASSPLMQETQYF; DNA: TGTGCCAGCTCACCCCTCATGCAAGAGACCCAGTACTTC
D: -; V: TRBV5-1; J: TRBJ2-1; size: -; CDR3: CASSLRSTRSHNEQFF; DNA: TGCGCCAGCAGCTTGAGATCTACCCGGAGCCACAATGAGCAGTTCTTC
D: -; V: TRBV2; J: TRBJ2-3; size: many; CDR3: CASSADGSTDTQYF; DNA: TGTGCCAGCAGTGCGGACGGAAGCACAGATACGCAGTATTTT
D: -; V: TRBV7-9; J: TRBJ2-7; size: many; CDR3: CASSPDTGVEGYF; DNA: TGTGCCAGCAGCCCTGATACAGGGGTGGAGGGGTACTTC
D: -; V: TRBV12-3/TRBV12-4; J: TRBJ2-2; size: many; CDR3: CASSFDIGAGELFF; DNA: TGTGCCAGCAGTTTCGACATCGGAGCCGGGGAGCTGTTTTTT
D: -; V: TRBV16; J: TRBJ2-3; size: -; CDR3: CASSQYPDTQYF; DNA: TGTGCCAGCAGCCAATACCCAGATACGCAGTATTTT
D: TRBD1; V: TRBV6-1; J: TRBJ2-2; size: few; CDR3: CASSLTKQGPYLTGELFF; DNA: TGTGCCAGCAGTCTTACCAAACAGGGGCCCTACCTTACCGGGGAGCTGTTTTTT
D: -; V: TRBV6-6; J: TRBJ2-3; size: many; CDR3: CASSYSIQITQYF; DNA: TGTGCCAGCAGTTACTCGATCCAGATTACGCAGTATTTT
D: TRBD2; V: TRBV9; J: TRBJ2-3; size: few; CDR3: CASSLGLAGGSIDTQYF; DNA: TGTGCCAGCAGCCTTGGACTAGCGGGAGGGTCGATAGATACGCAGTATTTT
D: TRBD2; V: TRBV4-3; J: TRBJ2-2; size: many; CDR3: CASSQDPGLNTGELFF; DNA: TGCGCCAGCAGCCAAGACCCGGGACTAAACACCGGGGAGCTGTTTTTT
D: -; V: TRBV6-2/TRBV6-3; J: TRBJ1-5; size: many; CDR3: CASTPGQLNSNQPQHF; DNA: TGTGCCAGCACTCCGGGACAACTTAATAGCAATCAGCCCCAGCATTTT
D: -; V: TRBV14; J: TRBJ2-3; size: -; CDR3: CASSHRRTVYTDTQYF; DNA: TGTGCCAGCAGCCACCGGCGGACAGTCTACACAGATACGCAGTATTTT
D: TRBD1; V: TRBV5-1; J: TRBJ2-2; size: -; CDR3: CASSRPTGNPGELFF; DNA: TGCGCCAGCAGCCGCCCGACAGGGAATCCCGGGGAGCTGTTTTTT
D: -; V: TRBV11-3; J: TRBJ2-2; size: many; CDR3: CASSSPLRGELFF; DNA: TGTGCCAGCAGCTCTCCCCTCCGCGGGGAGCTGTTTTTT
D: -; V: TRBV4-3; J: TRBJ2-3; size: few; CDR3: CASSQDNPDTQYF; DNA: TGCGCCAGCAGCCAAGATAATCCCGATACGCAGTATTTT